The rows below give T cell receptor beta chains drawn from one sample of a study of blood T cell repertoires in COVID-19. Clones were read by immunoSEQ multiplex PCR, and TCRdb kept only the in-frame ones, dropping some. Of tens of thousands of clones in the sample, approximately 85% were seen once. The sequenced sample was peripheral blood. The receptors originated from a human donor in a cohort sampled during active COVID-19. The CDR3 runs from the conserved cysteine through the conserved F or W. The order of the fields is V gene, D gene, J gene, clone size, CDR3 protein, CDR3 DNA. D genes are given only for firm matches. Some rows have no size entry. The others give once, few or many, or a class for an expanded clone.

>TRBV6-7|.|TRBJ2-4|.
CASSYRIRATGPIQYF
TGTGCCAGCAGTTACCGTATAAGGGCCACAGGACCTATTCAGTACTTC
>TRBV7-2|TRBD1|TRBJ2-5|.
CASSLEGAPGTQYF
TGTGCCAGCAGCTTAGAGGGGGCTCCAGGGACCCAGTACTTC
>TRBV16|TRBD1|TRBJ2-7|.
CASSQSGTDSYEQYF
TGTGCCAGCAGCCAATCCGGGACAGACTCCTACGAGCAGTACTTC
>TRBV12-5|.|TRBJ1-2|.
CASGLVLVQGPGYGYTF
TGTGCTAGTGGTTTGGTCCTAGTGCAAGGGCCGGGGTATGGCTACACCTTC
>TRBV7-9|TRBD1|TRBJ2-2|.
CASSGTDRDTGELFF
TGTGCCAGCAGCGGCACGGACAGGGATACCGGGGAGCTGTTTTTT
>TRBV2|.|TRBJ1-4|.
CASSRRGPIGEKLFF
TGTGCCAGCAGCCGGCGGGGTCCGATCGGAGAAAAACTGTTTTTT
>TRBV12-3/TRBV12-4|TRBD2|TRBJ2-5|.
CASRGLAKETQYF
TGTGCCAGCCGGGGACTAGCGAAGGAGACCCAGTACTTC
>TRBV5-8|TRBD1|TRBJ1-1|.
CASSLTGGAYTEAFF
TGTGCCAGCAGTTTAACAGGGGGCGCTTACACTGAAGCTTTCTTT
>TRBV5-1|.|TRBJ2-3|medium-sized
CASGDGRGSADTQYF
TGCGCCAGCGGAGACGGGCGGGGATCTGCAGATACGCAGTATTTT
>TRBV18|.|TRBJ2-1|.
CASSPRGGEQFF
TGTGCCAGCTCACCACGGGGAGGTGAGCAGTTCTTC
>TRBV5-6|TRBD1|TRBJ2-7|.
CASSRTGDPYEQYF
TGTGCCAGCAGCCGGACAGGGGACCCCTACGAGCAGTACTTC
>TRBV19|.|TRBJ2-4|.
CASSIDGPGPLAKNIQYF
TGTGCCAGTAGTATAGATGGCCCAGGGCCCCTAGCCAAAAACATTCAGTACTTC
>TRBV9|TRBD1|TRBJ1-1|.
CASSPGEYNAGTALYTEAFF
TGTGCCAGCAGCCCTGGAGAATATAATGCCGGGACAGCCTTGTACACTGAAGCTTTCTTT
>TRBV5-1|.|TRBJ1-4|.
CASSPGHPPNEKLFF
TGCGCCAGCAGCCCCGGACACCCTCCGAATGAAAAACTGTTTTTT
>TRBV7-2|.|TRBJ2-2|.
CASSLSQDGELFF
TGTGCCAGCAGCTTAAGTCAGGACGGGGAGCTGTTTTTT
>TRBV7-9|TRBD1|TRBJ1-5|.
CASSHDRGSNQPQHF
TGTGCCAGCAGCCATGACAGGGGAAGCAATCAGCCCCAGCATTTT
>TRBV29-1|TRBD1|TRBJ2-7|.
CSVQARDRGTYEQYF
TGCAGCGTCCAAGCCCGGGACAGAGGAACCTACGAGCAGTACTTC
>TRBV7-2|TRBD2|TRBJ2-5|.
CASSLWFPGGGSGGKTQYF
TGTGCCAGCAGCTTATGGTTCCCTGGCGGGGGGTCCGGGGGAAAGACCCAGTACTTC
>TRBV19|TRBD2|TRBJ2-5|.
CASSSGTSGEETQYF
TGTGCCAGTAGTTCCGGGACTAGCGGGGAGGAGACCCAGTACTTC
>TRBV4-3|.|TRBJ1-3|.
CASSQDPVSGNTIYF
TGCGCCAGCAGCCAAGATCCGGTCTCTGGAAACACCATATATTTT
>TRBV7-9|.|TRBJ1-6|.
CASSPGLPGAPLHF
TGTGCCAGCAGCCCCGGCCTCCCCGGGGCACCCCTCCACTTT
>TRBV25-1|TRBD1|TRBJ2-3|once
CASNPGQGFTDTQYF
TGTGCCAGCAACCCCGGACAGGGCTTCACAGATACGCAGTATTTT
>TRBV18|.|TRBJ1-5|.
CASSPAGNQPQHF
TGTGCCAGCTCACCGGCGGGGAACCAGCCCCAGCATTTT
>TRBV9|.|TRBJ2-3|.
CASSVVTDTRYF
TGTGCCAGCAGCGTAGTGACTGATACGCGGTATTTT
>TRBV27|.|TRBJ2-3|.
CASRKSVSTDTQYF
TGTGCCAGCAGGAAATCGGTGTCCACAGATACGCAGTATTTT
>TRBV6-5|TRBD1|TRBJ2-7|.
CASSYSGQRYEQYF
TGTGCCAGCAGTTACTCGGGACAGCGCTACGAGCAGTACTTC
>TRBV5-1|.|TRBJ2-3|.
CASTPGDQPQNWYF
TGCGCCAGCACTCCGGGGGACCAGCCACAAAATTGGTATTTT
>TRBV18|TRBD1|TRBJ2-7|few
CASSAGTGGVYEQYF
TGTGCCAGCTCAGCCGGGACAGGGGGGGTCTACGAGCAGTACTTC
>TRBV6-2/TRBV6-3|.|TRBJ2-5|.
CASSLRDMRETQYF
TGTGCCAGCAGTCTCCGGGACATGAGAGAGACCCAGTACTTC
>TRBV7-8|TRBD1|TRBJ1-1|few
CASSSDRVNTEAFF
TGTGCCAGCAGCTCGGACAGGGTGAACACTGAAGCTTTCTTT
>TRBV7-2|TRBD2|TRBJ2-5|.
CASSPPSGTIGGAQYF
TGTGCCAGCAGCCCCCCCTCCGGGACTATCGGCGGGGCCCAGTACTTC
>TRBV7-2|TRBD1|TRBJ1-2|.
CASSFGTGGGYTF
TGTGCCAGCAGCTTTGGGACAGGGGGTGGCTACACCTTC
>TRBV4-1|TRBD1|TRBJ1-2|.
CASSQEGQIPYGYTF
TGCGCCAGCAGCCAAGAGGGACAGATTCCCTATGGCTACACCTTC
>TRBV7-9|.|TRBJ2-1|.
CASSSQGAGDYNEQFF
TGTGCCAGCAGCTCCCAGGGGGCGGGGGACTACAATGAGCAGTTCTTC
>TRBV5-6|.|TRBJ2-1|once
CASTRTGTSSYNEQFF
TGTGCCAGCACCCGTACGGGAACGAGCTCCTACAATGAGCAGTTCTTC
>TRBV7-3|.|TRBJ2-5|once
CASSLWEKETQYF
TGTGCCAGCAGCTTATGGGAGAAAGAGACCCAGTACTTC
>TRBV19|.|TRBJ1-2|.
CASSIGGVDGYTF
TGTGCCAGTAGTATTGGCGGGGTCGATGGCTACACCTTC
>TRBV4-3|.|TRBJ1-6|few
CASSQDARGNSPLHF
TGCGCCAGCAGCCAAGATGCCAGGGGCAATTCACCCCTCCACTTT
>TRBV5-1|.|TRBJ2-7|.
CASSIGGYLNRYEQYF
TGCGCCAGCAGCATCGGGGGTTACCTAAATCGGTACGAGCAGTACTTC
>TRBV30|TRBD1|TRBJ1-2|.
CACPEPGQGNDGYTF
TGTGCCTGCCCCGAACCGGGACAGGGGAACGATGGCTACACCTTC
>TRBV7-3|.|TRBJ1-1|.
CASSPGQNTEAFF
TGTGCCAGCAGCCCTGGACAGAACACTGAAGCTTTCTTT
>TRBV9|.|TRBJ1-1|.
CASSVDFRTEAFF
TGTGCCAGCAGCGTAGATTTTCGCACTGAAGCTTTCTTT
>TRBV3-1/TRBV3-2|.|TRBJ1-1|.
CASQQGFTEAFF
TGTGCCAGCCAGCAGGGGTTCACTGAAGCTTTCTTT
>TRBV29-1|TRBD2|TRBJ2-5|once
CSVGPSGGRQETQYF
TGCAGCGTAGGACCTAGCGGGGGCCGACAAGAGACCCAGTACTTC
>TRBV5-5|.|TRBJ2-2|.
CASSLVVSAANTGELFF
TGTGCCAGCAGCTTGGTTGTTAGCGCCGCAAACACCGGGGAGCTGTTTTTT